The sequence of this T cell receptor (beta chain) was determined in a study of blood T cell repertoires in COVID-19. Study at large: Collection of acute and convalescent COVID-19 samples took place in the United States, Italy and Spain. T cells, B-cell-depleted T cells, or PBMCs supplied cDNA or gDNA.

The CDR3 sequence is 15 residues long. Germline V gene data show CDR1 as MNHEY and CDR2 as SVGAGI. V gave up 7 bases and J gave up 3 bases, with 16 bases separating them. Source study methods: It was from reference gene primer amplification that nucleated cell counts were estimated. Profiling relied on immunoSEQ multiplex PCR, and the TCRdb table lists in-frame clones only, not all of them. The V and J calls and the clone size are those of that table, but D and trimming were determined from the DNA. Of 95,000 to 120,000 clones listed, about 85% are singletons. The J gene is TRBJ1-5, the V gene TRBV6-5, with D unclear. This clonotype originated in a human donor in a cohort sampled during active COVID-19. Material for sequencing was peripheral blood. DNA for the CDR3: TGTGCCAGCAAAATTAAGGGCGGGGTCAATCAGCCCCAGCATTTT. Its protein product is CASKIKGGVNQPQHF.